These T cell receptor beta chains were read from a single sample in a study of Graves' ophthalmopathy and Graves' hyperthyroidism. TCRdb called the multiplex PCR reads again in MiXCR, with one record for every CDR3 protein. This sample has 40,000 to 45,000 distinct CDR3 sequences, with around 52% found just once. The sample consisted of peripheral blood. These receptor sequences come from an adult man with Graves' ophthalmopathy. The CDR3 runs from the conserved cysteine through the conserved F or W. A D gene is named only where the DNA matches it firmly. Some rows have no size entry. The others give once, few or many, or a class for an expanded clone.

>NA|TRBJ2-5|few|TRBV3-2
TGTGCCAGCAGCCAAGATCGTCCGGACAGGGGGCTTCGTGAGACCCAGTACTTC
CASSQDRPDRGLRETQYF
>NA|TRBJ2-7|few|TRBV29-1
TGCAGCGTTGCCGGGACAACGAGCTCCTACGAGCAGTACTTC
CSVAGTTSSYEQYF
>NA|TRBJ1-4|many|TRBV5-6
TGTGCCAGCAGCACTCCAGGGGTAGCTAATGAAAAACTGTTTTTT
CASSTPGVANEKLFF
>TRBD1|TRBJ2-1|NA|TRBV24-1
TGTGCCAGCTCACCGGGACAGGGGACCGTGGACAATGAGCAGTTCTTC
CASSPGQGTVDNEQFF
>TRBD2|TRBJ2-3|many|TRBV20-1
TGCAGTGCTAGGGGGACTAGCGGGAGAGCAGATACGCAGTATTTT
CSARGTSGRADTQYF
>NA|TRBJ1-5|NA|TRBV4-2
TGTGCCAGCAGCCAACGGTTCCGGGACACTCTGCATTTT
CASSQRFRDTLHF
>TRBD1|TRBJ1-6|medium-sized|TRBV20-1
TGCAGTGCCAGAGCAGGGGGCAATGGTTCACCCCTCCACTTT
CSARAGGNGSPLHF
>TRBD1|TRBJ1-4|medium-sized|TRBV7-6
TGTGCCAGCAGCTTGACAGGGTCTAATGAAAAACTGTTTTTT
CASSLTGSNEKLFF
>NA|TRBJ2-2|NA|TRBV20-1
TGCAGTGCTATAGGTGGGGGTTTTAGCACCGGGGAGCTGTTTTTT
CSAIGGGFSTGELFF
>NA|TRBJ1-2|many|TRBV28
TGTGCCAGCAGTTCCCCCGGGTTACATAACTATGGCTACACCTTC
CASSSPGLHNYGYTF
>NA|TRBJ2-1|NA|TRBV7-2
TGTGCCAGCAGCTTAAGGCTAGCAGGGGGGGCCAGGAGCAATGAGCAGCTCTTC
CASSLRLAGGARSNEQLF
>TRBD1|TRBJ2-5|many|TRBV12-5
TGTGCTAGTGGCGATGGGACAGGTGGGGAGACCCAGTACTTC
CASGDGTGGETQYF
>TRBD2|TRBJ2-5|NA|TRBV25-1
TGTGCCAGCGGGGAACGTCCAGCGGGGGTGGAGACCCAGTACTTC
CASGERPAGVETQYF
>NA|TRBJ2-3|many|TRBV6-1
TGTGCCAGCAGTGATGGGGATTGGGGGACAGATACGCAGTATTTT
CASSDGDWGTDTQYF
>NA|TRBJ1-1|NA|TRBV10-3
TGTGCCATCAGTGAGTCGAAAGGTGCTCCTTTCTTT
CAISESKGAPFF
>NA|TRBJ1-5|many|TRBV19
TGTGCCAGTACTTCAGATGGACGGCAGAATCAGCCCCAGCATTTT
CASTSDGRQNQPQHF
>NA|TRBJ1-3|NA|TRBV29-1
TGCAGCGTTGTGGTAGAGGGGCGCGGAAACACCATATATTTT
CSVVVEGRGNTIYF
>TRBD1|TRBJ2-7|NA|TRBV5-1
TGCGCCAGCAGCTTAAGTTTCAGGGGGCGGCACGAGCAGTACTTC
CASSLSFRGRHEQYF
>TRBD2|TRBJ2-7|few|TRBV10-3
TGTGCCATCAGTGGCGGGAGGGCCGTCCACGAGCAGTACTTC
CAISGGRAVHEQYF
>NA|TRBJ2-3|NA|TRBV25-1
TGTGCCAGCAGGGGGCCGGTCACAGATACGCAGTATTTT
CASRGPVTDTQYF
>NA|TRBJ1-5|NA|TRBV7-2
TGTGCCAGCAGGCTTACCGGGGTACATCAGCCCCAGCATTTT
CASRLTGVHQPQHF
>NA|TRBJ2-1|NA|TRBV7-9
TGTGCCAGCACCCTCCCGTGGGACAATGAGCAGTTCTTC
CASTLPWDNEQFF
>NA|TRBJ1-5|NA|TRBV20-1
TGCAGTGCCCCAGAGGGGGGACAATATCAGCCCCAGCATTTT
CSAPEGGQYQPQHF
>TRBD2|TRBJ2-6|NA|TRBV19
TGTGCCAGTGGACTAGCGGGGGCCAACGTCCTGACTTTC
CASGLAGANVLTF
>NA|TRBJ1-4|few|TRBV30
TGTGCCTGGAGCGGAACGGAAGGGTTAATGGTAAAACTGTTTTTT
CAWSGTEGLMVKLFF
>NA|TRBJ2-1|NA|TRBV5-1
TGCGCCGGCAGCTTCCTCACTAGGTTCAATGAGCTGTTCTTC
CAGSFLTRFNELFF
>NA|TRBJ2-5|NA|TRBV10-1
TGCGCCAGCAGTGAAGGTCAGACCCAGTACTTC
CASSEGQTQYF
>NA|TRBJ1-1|medium-sized|TRBV15
TGTGCCACCAGCAGGGCCAGACAAAGACAGACCGGAGCTTTCTTT
CATSRARQRQTGAFF
>TRBD1|TRBJ1-1|NA|TRBV7-9
TGTGCCAGCAGCTCCACCGGACAGGGGGTCTCGAACACTGAAGCTTTCTTT
CASSSTGQGVSNTEAFF
>NA|TRBJ1-1|many|TRBV6-1
TGTGCCAGCAGTGACCCGGGGCGGTTTATGAAAGCTTTCTTT
CASSDPGRFMKAFF